This is a list of T cell receptor beta chains from one sample in a study of T-cell reconstitution after alpha-beta-depleted transplantation in children. One entry per CDR3 protein, called by TCRdb with MiXCR from the PCR reads. The sample holds 600,000 to 700,000 distinct CDR3 sequences, roughly 14% seen once. Here the sequenced sample was PBMCs, taken before TCRalphabeta/CD19-depleted stem cell transplant. These receptors all come from a girl aged 2-15 years with congenital amegakaryocytic thrombocytopenia, due to receive a stem cell transplant. Both conserved end residues are part of each CDR3. A D gene is named only where the DNA matches it firmly. Clone sizes are given selectively: once, few, many, or a class where the clone is expanded.

abundance: many
j_gene: TRBJ2-1
v_gene: TRBV15
d_gene: TRBD2
CDR3nt: TGTGCGACCGGACTAGCGTATTACAATGAGCAGTTCTTC
CDR3aa: CATGLAYYNEQFF

abundance: many
j_gene: TRBJ2-1
v_gene: TRBV9
d_gene: NA
CDR3nt: TGTGCCAGCAGCGTATCGGGGGGCGGGAATGAGCAGTTCTTC
CDR3aa: CASSVSGGGNEQFF

abundance: NA
j_gene: TRBJ2-2
v_gene: TRBV9
d_gene: TRBD1
CDR3nt: TGTGCCAGCAGCGTAGGATTCCGGGACAGTGAAACCGGGGAGCTGTTTTTT
CDR3aa: CASSVGFRDSETGELFF

abundance: many
j_gene: TRBJ2-3
v_gene: TRBV20-1
d_gene: NA
CDR3nt: TGCAGTGCTAGAGCCGATTGGGGAATATCAGATACGCAGTATTTT
CDR3aa: CSARADWGISDTQYF

abundance: NA
j_gene: TRBJ2-5
v_gene: TRBV24-1
d_gene: TRBD2
CDR3nt: TGTGCCACCAGTGATTGGGCTAGCGGGGCCCAAGAGACCCAGTACTTC
CDR3aa: CATSDWASGAQETQYF

abundance: many
j_gene: TRBJ2-1
v_gene: TRBV6-5
d_gene: NA
CDR3nt: TGTGCCAGCAGTTACCCCAGCGCCAACAATGAGCAGTTCTTC
CDR3aa: CASSYPSANNEQFF

abundance: NA
j_gene: TRBJ2-3
v_gene: TRBV7-8
d_gene: NA
CDR3nt: TGTGCCAGCACCCCTAATCCGACAGATACGCAGTATTTT
CDR3aa: CASTPNPTDTQYF

abundance: many
j_gene: TRBJ2-5
v_gene: TRBV7-9
d_gene: TRBD1
CDR3nt: TGTGCCAGCAGCCCGCCGGACGGGACAGAACAAGAGACCCAGTACTTC
CDR3aa: CASSPPDGTEQETQYF

abundance: NA
j_gene: TRBJ2-5
v_gene: TRBV7-6
d_gene: TRBD2
CDR3nt: TGTGCCAGCAGCTCCGGACTAGCGGGAGTTTATGGGACCCAGTACTTC
CDR3aa: CASSSGLAGVYGTQYF

abundance: many
j_gene: TRBJ2-1
v_gene: TRBV2
d_gene: TRBD1
CDR3nt: TGTGCCAGCAGTGAATTGGACAGGGCCTGGTTCTGGCAGTTCTTC
CDR3aa: CASSELDRAWFWQFF

abundance: few
j_gene: TRBJ2-3
v_gene: TRBV18
d_gene: TRBD2
CDR3nt: TGTGCCAGCTCACCAATTCCAGCGGGGACGCTCACAGATACGCAGTATTTT
CDR3aa: CASSPIPAGTLTDTQYF

abundance: few
j_gene: TRBJ2-1
v_gene: TRBV20-1
d_gene: TRBD2
CDR3nt: TGCAGTGCAAGACTAGCGGGGCTCAAGCACAATGAGCAGTTCTTC
CDR3aa: CSARLAGLKHNEQFF

abundance: NA
j_gene: TRBJ2-1
v_gene: TRBV12-3/TRBV12-4
d_gene: TRBD2
CDR3nt: TGTGCCAGCAGCCGACGGACTAGCGTCGTTCTCAGCTCCTACAATGAGCAGTTCTTC
CDR3aa: CASSRRTSVVLSSYNEQFF

abundance: few
j_gene: TRBJ2-4
v_gene: TRBV7-8
d_gene: NA
CDR3nt: TGTGCCAGCAGCACGGAGGGACTTACCAAAAACATTCAGTACTTC
CDR3aa: CASSTEGLTKNIQYF

abundance: NA
j_gene: TRBJ2-5
v_gene: TRBV20-1
d_gene: TRBD2
CDR3nt: TGCAGTGCTACATCCGGGACTAGCGGGGCCCTGCGGGATACCCAGTACTTC
CDR3aa: CSATSGTSGALRDTQYF

abundance: few
j_gene: TRBJ1-2
v_gene: TRBV15
d_gene: NA
CDR3nt: TGTGCCACCAGCAGAGTCCAGGCACCCTATGGCTACACCTTC
CDR3aa: CATSRVQAPYGYTF

abundance: NA
j_gene: TRBJ1-2
v_gene: TRBV5-1
d_gene: TRBD1
CDR3nt: TGCGCCAGCAGCCCCGCACAGGGGAGAGCTAACTATGGCTACACCTTC
CDR3aa: CASSPAQGRANYGYTF

abundance: many
j_gene: TRBJ2-5
v_gene: TRBV5-6
d_gene: TRBD2
CDR3nt: TGTGCCAGCAGCGGAAATCTAGCGGGAGAAGAGACCCAGTACTTC
CDR3aa: CASSGNLAGEETQYF

abundance: few
j_gene: TRBJ1-5
v_gene: TRBV14
d_gene: NA
CDR3nt: TGTGCCAGCAGCCAAGATGTGGGACCTGGGCCATTTAGCAATCAGCCCCAGCATTTT
CDR3aa: CASSQDVGPGPFSNQPQHF

abundance: few
j_gene: TRBJ2-3
v_gene: TRBV10-3
d_gene: TRBD2
CDR3nt: TGTGCCATCAGTGAGTCGGGACTAGCGCCACCGTACACAGATACGCAGTATTTT
CDR3aa: CAISESGLAPPYTDTQYF

abundance: many
j_gene: TRBJ1-2
v_gene: TRBV12-3/TRBV12-4
d_gene: TRBD1
CDR3nt: TGTGCCAGCAGTTCCCCGGGACAGGGCCTCTATGGCTACACCTTC
CDR3aa: CASSSPGQGLYGYTF

abundance: many
j_gene: TRBJ2-2
v_gene: TRBV10-3
d_gene: TRBD1
CDR3nt: TGTGCCAACGGGGACAGTAACACCGGGGAGCTGTTTTTT
CDR3aa: CANGDSNTGELFF

abundance: many
j_gene: TRBJ2-7
v_gene: TRBV5-1
d_gene: TRBD1
CDR3nt: TGCGCCAGCAGCTTGGCCCCCGGGACAGGTCCAATCGAGCAGTACTTC
CDR3aa: CASSLAPGTGPIEQYF

abundance: few
j_gene: TRBJ2-1
v_gene: TRBV11-1
d_gene: TRBD2
CDR3nt: TGTGCCAGCAGCGGACTAGCGGTTTTTACCTCCTACAATGAGCAGTTCTTC
CDR3aa: CASSGLAVFTSYNEQFF

abundance: many
j_gene: TRBJ2-3
v_gene: TRBV10-3
d_gene: NA
CDR3nt: TGTGCCATCAGTGAGTCGAACGGGGAAGAGTATTTT
CDR3aa: CAISESNGEEYF

abundance: NA
j_gene: TRBJ2-2
v_gene: TRBV12-3/TRBV12-4
d_gene: TRBD1
CDR3nt: TGTGCCAGCGGGGGGGACAGGGCGAACACCGGGGAGCTGTTTTTT
CDR3aa: CASGGDRANTGELFF

abundance: NA
j_gene: TRBJ2-1
v_gene: TRBV7-8
d_gene: TRBD2
CDR3nt: TGTGCCAGCAGCCCACGAACACTAGCGATAAATGAGCAGTTCTTC
CDR3aa: CASSPRTLAINEQFF

abundance: NA
j_gene: TRBJ2-1
v_gene: TRBV10-3
d_gene: TRBD2
CDR3nt: TGTGCCATCGAAAGCGGGAGGGCCGGTGATGAGCAGTTCTTC
CDR3aa: CAIESGRAGDEQFF

abundance: NA
j_gene: TRBJ2-1
v_gene: TRBV20-1
d_gene: NA
CDR3nt: TGCAGTGCTTTAACGCGGGTGGACCATGAGCAGTTCTTC
CDR3aa: CSALTRVDHEQFF